Listed below are T cell receptor beta chains from one sample, sequenced in a study of shared clonotypes between healthy human individuals. Clones were read by immunoSEQ multiplex PCR, and TCRdb kept only the in-frame ones, dropping some. The sample yields about 1,800,000 clones, roughly 95% seen once. Sequenced input: naive CD8+ T cells sorted from blood. Receptor source: a man between 18 and 29 years old in good health. CDR3s include the opening cysteine and the closing phenylalanine or tryptophan.

V | CDR3
TRBV4-2 | CASQVAGVDEQFF
TRBV9 | CASGGTSGSTKYF
TRBV25-1 | CASSEDYNEQFF
TRBV7-9 | CASSSGLAGGPDEQFF
TRBV2 | CASRQHREEGYNEQFF
TRBV7-6 | CASSLGLGSSEFPYNEQFF
TRBV27 | CASSLLSWDRYNEQFF
TRBV4-1 | CASSQVPGTGNTEAFF
TRBV15 | CATSGGTGSEQYF
TRBV4-1 | CASSQDHQGRLTEAFF
TRBV2 | CASSERDRDYEQYF
TRBV29-1 | CSVQDTGTQYF
TRBV28 | CASNRDAYEQYF
TRBV9 | CASSLSGTGNYEQYF
TRBV4-1 | CASSQDFGGGEKLFF
TRBV12-5 | CASGLVWVSTQHF
TRBV4-2 | CASSPTGAGLVGTQYF
TRBV30 | CAWSPGSYEQYF
TRBV6-5 | CASSYEGAFEQYF
TRBV28 | CASKPLGGWKTVLDYGYTF
TRBV27 | CAAGQGRREKLFF
TRBV27 | CASSRLAEGDTQYF
TRBV27 | CASSLGTGAETQYF
TRBV7-2 | CASSSSTGPTYEQYF
TRBV6-9 | CASSYSTLAGTDTQYF
TRBV11-3 | CASSPQGQKYNEQFF
TRBV5-1 | CASSPGTGVSYEQYF
TRBV28 | CASSSQLYSNQPQHF
TRBV6-5 | CASSYDPNEGTDTQYF
TRBV7-2 | CASSLLAGGYYEQYF
TRBV7-6 | CASSGTIGGEGNTIYF
TRBV4-1 | CASSQEARYTEAFF
TRBV6-1 | CASSEIGGLYGYTF
TRBV2 | CASREGQVNNEQFF
TRBV7-8 | CASSLALEGHEQYF
TRBV11-2 | CASSLGTDYEQYF
TRBV19 | CASSIIGGGETQYF
TRBV14 | CASSQAGAGEQYF
TRBV2 | CASTQGSEKLFF
TRBV5-4 | CATWGEQETQYF
TRBV7-9 | CASSPGTSGSGDTQYF
TRBV5-4 | CASSPSGAGGNTIYF
TRBV28 | CASSEDRGLDEQYF
TRBV5-6 | CASTSDPLGEAFF
TRBV6-1 | CASMDPTGSIYF
TRBV27 | CASSSTRQAVSYEQYF
TRBV28 | CASSYGTVSYEQYF